This TCR beta chain was recorded in a study of sequential checkpoint blockade in melanoma. About the research overall: First-line arms were nivolumab then ipilimumab, or the reverse, randomized 1:1. Each arm's sequence ended with maintenance nivolumab.

The V gene's germline CDR1 is MNHEY and CDR2 SMNVEV (reference sequence). Trimming took off 6 bases at V and 1 base at J, with 10 bases between the two ends. The CDR3 spans 14 residues. Treatment meaning: randomized to nivolumab then ipilimumab (arm A) or the reverse (arm B). Sorted cells were live CD3+CD8+, lacking CD19 and CD56, from PBMCs. Method: immunoSEQ multiplex PCR; TCRdb's copy keeps in-frame clones and lacks some. The table includes some 16,000 clones, approximately 80% detected once. The sample here was CD8+ T cells sorted from blood (inferred from file names), taken from a patient given nivolumab and ipilimumab in sequence. The clonotype originates from a human donor with melanoma. This chain connects TRBV27 to TRBJ1-5, with D possibly being TRBD1 (6 bases). This CDR3 is CASSLQGSNQPQHF. CDR3 bases: TGTGCCAGCAGCCTACAGGGAAGCAATCAGCCCCAGCATTTT.